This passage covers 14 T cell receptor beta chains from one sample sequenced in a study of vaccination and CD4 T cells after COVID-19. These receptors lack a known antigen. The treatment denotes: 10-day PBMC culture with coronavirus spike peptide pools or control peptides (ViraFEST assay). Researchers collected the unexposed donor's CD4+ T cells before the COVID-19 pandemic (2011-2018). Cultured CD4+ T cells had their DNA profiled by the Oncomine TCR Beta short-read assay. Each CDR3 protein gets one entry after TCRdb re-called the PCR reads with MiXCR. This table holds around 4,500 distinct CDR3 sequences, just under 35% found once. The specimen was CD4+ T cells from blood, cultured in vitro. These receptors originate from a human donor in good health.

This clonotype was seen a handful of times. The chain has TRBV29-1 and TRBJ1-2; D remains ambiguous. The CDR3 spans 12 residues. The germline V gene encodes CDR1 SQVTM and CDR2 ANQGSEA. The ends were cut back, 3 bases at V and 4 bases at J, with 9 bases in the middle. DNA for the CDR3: TGCAGCGTTGACACGGTTAGCTATGGCTACACCTTC. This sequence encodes CSVDTVSYGYTF.

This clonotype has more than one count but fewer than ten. CDR3 in amino acids: CASSSYRNRGGYTF. The CDR3 DNA follows: TGTGCCAGCAGTTCCTATCGCAACCGGGGGGGCTACACCTTC. This chain joins TRBV12-3 or TRBV12-4 and TRBJ1-2; D possibly corresponds to TRBD1 (5 bases). This CDR3 is built from 14 residues. The ends were cut back, 4 bases at V and 8 bases at J, with 17 bases in the middle.

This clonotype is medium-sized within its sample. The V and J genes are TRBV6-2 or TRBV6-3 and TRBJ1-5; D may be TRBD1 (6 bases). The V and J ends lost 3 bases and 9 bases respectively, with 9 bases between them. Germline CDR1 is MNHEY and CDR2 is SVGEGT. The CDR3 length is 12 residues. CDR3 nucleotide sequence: TGTGCCAGCAGTTATATGGACAGGCCCCAGCATTTT. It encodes CASSYMDRPQHF.

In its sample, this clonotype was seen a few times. DNA of the CDR3: TGTGCCAGCAGTCCGAGCGGGGGGCCAGATACGCAGTATTTT. Its protein product is CASSPSGGPDTQYF. This chain uses TRBV6-1 with TRBJ2-3, with 9 bases fitting TRBD2. With V trimmed by 5 bases and J by 4 bases, 4 bases remained unmatched. The germline gives CDR1 MNHNS, CDR2 SASEGT. The CDR3 spans 14 residues.

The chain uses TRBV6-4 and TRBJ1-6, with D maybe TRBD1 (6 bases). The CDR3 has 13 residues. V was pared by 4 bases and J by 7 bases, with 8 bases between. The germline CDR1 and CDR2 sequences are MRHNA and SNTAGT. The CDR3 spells CASSGTENSPLHF. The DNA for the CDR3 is TGTGCCAGCAGTGGGACAGAAAATTCACCCCTCCACTTT.

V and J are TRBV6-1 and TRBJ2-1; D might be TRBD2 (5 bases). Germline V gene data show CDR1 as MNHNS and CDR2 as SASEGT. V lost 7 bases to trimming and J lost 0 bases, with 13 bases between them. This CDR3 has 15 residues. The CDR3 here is CASNKRTDSYNEQFF. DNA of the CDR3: TGTGCCAGCAATAAGCGGACCGACTCCTACAATGAGCAGTTCTTC.

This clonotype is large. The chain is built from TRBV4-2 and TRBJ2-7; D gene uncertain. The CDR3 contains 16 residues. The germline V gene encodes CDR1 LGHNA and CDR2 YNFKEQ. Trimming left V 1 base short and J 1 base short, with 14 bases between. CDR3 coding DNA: TGTGCCAGCAGCCAAGCCCTCGCGTCGGATTCCTACGAGCAGTACTTC. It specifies CASSQALASDSYEQYF.

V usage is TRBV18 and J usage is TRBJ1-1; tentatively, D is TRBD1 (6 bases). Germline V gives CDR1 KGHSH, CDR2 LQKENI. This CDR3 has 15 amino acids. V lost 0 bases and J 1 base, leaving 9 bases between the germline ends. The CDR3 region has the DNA TGTGCCAGCTCACCACCGATCAGGGGGAACACTGAAGCTTTCTTT. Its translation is CASSPPIRGNTEAFF.

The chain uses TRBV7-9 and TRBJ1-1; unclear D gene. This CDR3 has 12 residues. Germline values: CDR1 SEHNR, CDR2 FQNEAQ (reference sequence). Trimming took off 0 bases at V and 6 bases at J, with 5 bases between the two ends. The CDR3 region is CASSLAAAEAFF. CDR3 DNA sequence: TGTGCCAGCAGCTTAGCGGCCGCTGAAGCTTTCTTT.

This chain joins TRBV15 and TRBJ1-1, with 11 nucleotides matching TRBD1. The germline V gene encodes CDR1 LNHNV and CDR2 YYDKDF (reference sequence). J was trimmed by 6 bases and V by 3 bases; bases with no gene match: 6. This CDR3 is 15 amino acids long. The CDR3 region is CATSSGQGATAEAFF. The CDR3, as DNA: TGTGCCACCAGCAGTGGACAGGGGGCAACCGCTGAAGCTTTCTTT. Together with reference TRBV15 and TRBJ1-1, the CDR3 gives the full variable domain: DAMVIQNPRYQVTQFGKPVTLSCSQTLNHNVMYWYQQKSSQAPKLLFHYYDKDFNNEADTPDNFQSRRPNTSFCFLDIRSPGLGDTAMYLCATSSGQGATAEAFFGQGTRLTVV.

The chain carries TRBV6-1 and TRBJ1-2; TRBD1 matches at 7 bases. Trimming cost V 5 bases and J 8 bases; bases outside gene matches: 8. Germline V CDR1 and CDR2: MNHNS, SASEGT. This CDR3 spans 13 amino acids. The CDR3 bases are TGTGCCAGCAGTACCGACAGGGATACCGGCTACACCTTC. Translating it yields CASSTDRDTGYTF.

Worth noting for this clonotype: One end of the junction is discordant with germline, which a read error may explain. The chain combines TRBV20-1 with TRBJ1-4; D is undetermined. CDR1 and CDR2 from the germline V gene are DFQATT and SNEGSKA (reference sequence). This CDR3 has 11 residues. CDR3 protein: CSARGNGKLFF. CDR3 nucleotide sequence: TGCAGTGCTAGGGGGAATGGAAAACTGTTTTTT.

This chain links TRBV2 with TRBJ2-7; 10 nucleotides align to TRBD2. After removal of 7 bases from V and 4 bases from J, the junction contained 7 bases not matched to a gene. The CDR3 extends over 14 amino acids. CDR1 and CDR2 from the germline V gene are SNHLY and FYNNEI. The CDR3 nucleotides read TGTGCCAGCAATTACGGGACTAGCGAATACGAGCAGTACTTC. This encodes CASNYGTSEYEQYF.

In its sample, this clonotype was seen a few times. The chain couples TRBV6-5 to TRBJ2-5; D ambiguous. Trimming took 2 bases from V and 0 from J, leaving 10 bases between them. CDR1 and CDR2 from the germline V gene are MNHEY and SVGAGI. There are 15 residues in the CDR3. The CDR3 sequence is CASSYTGRNQETQYF. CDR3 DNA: TGTGCCAGCAGTTACACCGGACGGAACCAAGAGACCCAGTACTTC.